The T cell receptor (beta chain) under discussion was sequenced for a study of long-term antiretroviral therapy in people with HIV. Per the germline V gene, CDR1 is SQVTM and CDR2 is ANQGSEA. Trimming cost V 0 bases and J 2 bases; bases outside gene matches: 6. The CDR3 has 16 amino acids. Sequencing relied on immunoSEQ assay v3.0, run at survey level. Assay: immunoSEQ multiplex PCR; the TCRdb copy retains only in-frame clones and omits some. The table includes 23,000 or so clones, more than 65% detected once. United States facilities provided treatment to all participants with HIV. In its sample, this clone ranks as medium-sized.

The chain links TRBV29-1 to TRBJ2-7, with 11 positions matching TRBD1. This clonotype was sampled from a man between 18 and 29 years old with HIV. The sequencing used unsorted PBMCs, collected 0.1 years before starting antiretroviral therapy. In DNA, the CDR3 is TGCAGCGTTGAAGATCCAACGGGACAGGGGGCCTACGAGCAGTACTTC. This sequence encodes CSVEDPTGQGAYEQYF.